This T cell receptor (beta chain) was captured in a study of blood T cell repertoires in COVID-19 (dated by TCRdb to about 2020). Describing the broader study: Samples covering the acute and convalescent phases of COVID-19 were provided by collaborators in the United States, Italy and Spain. The samples were drawn from the first 160 participants of the ongoing ImmuneRACE study and from 1,254 subjects provided by 6 global collaborators. Deeply sampled blood TCRbeta repertoires from subjects exposed to, actively infected with, or recovered from COVID-19 were included in the dataset. The repertoires were made available in a free public database intended to serve as a resource for research on the immune response to SARS-CoV-2. The prospective study material was composed of cDNA or gDNA derived from T cells, B-cell-depleted T cells, or PBMCs. HLA class I and class II types, where available, came from metadata supplied by the sample provider rather than from assay-based typing. A de-identified subject ID, COVID-19 status, age in years and sex were almost always included in the sample metadata. General findings and caveats noted by the study authors: The amount of clinical and demographic metadata varied by source and participant and was provided uncurated.

CDR1 and CDR2 were assigned from the germline V gene (reference sequence) as SEHNR and FQNEAQ. The CDR3 covers 13 residues, taking in both the cysteine and the phenylalanine. The retained sequence is limited to the CDR3, 39 bases, with the frame set at the first base. Trimming costs V 4 bases and J 1 base, and their ends lie 8 bases apart. Notes on this clone: The antigen it recognizes is unknown. Within one base of it there is no much larger clone, and no base qualities were kept.

The collaborating institutions used their own protocols to collect whole blood in K2EDTA tubes. For TCRbeta analysis, collaborators shipped samples in one of three forms: frozen whole blood, isolated PBMCs, or DNA extracted from either of those sample types. The immunoSEQ Assay, a bias-controlled multiplex PCR, was used to amplify TCRbeta CDR3 regions from genomic DNA. Processing in the source paper ran as follows. Within the assay, amplification of reference gene primers was used to estimate how many nucleated cells each sample contained. Sequence reads were collapsed and filtered to measure the absolute abundance of every unique TCRbeta CDR3 rearrangement. For each sample, productive Simpson clonality was calculated by taking the square root of Simpson's diversity index across productive rearrangements. TCRdb's version of the immuneACCESS table is confined to in-frame rearrangements and falls short of the full clone set. An unresolved V gene accounts for under half of the shortfall where checked; the remainder is of unknown origin. Clone size and V and J calls were adopted from that table, with D and trimming inferred from the DNA. Here the sample has some 140,000 clones; about 87% occur a single time. Of the sample, 2% to 2.5% falls within the top ten clones.

The sequence links TRBV7-9 to TRBJ2-7; possibly the D gene is TRBD2, per 6 matching bases. This receptor was obtained from a man between 50 and 59 years old with active COVID-19. Sequencing input: peripheral blood. The nucleotide sequence is given as TGTGCCAGCAGCTCGGGGGTATCCTACGAGCAGTACTTC. This encodes CASSSGVSYEQYF.